This TCR beta chain is from a study of blood T cell repertoires in COVID-19. Authors' analysis steps: Nucleated cell number was recorded as an estimate derived from reference gene primer amplification. Assay: immunoSEQ multiplex PCR; the TCRdb copy retains only in-frame clones and omits some. V and J calls and clone size are those listed in that table; D and trimming were worked out from the DNA. The table includes 120,000 or so clones, roughly 82% detected once. V lost 4 bases, J lost 4 bases, and 2 bases stayed unmatched. This CDR3 is 13 amino acids long. From germline, CDR1 is SGHTA and CDR2 FQGNSA.

The TCR was taken from a human donor in a cohort sampled during active COVID-19. Sequenced sample: peripheral blood. This chain links TRBV7-2 with TRBJ2-3, with TRBD2 identical over 7 bases. DNA for the CDR3: TGTGCCAGCAGCTATCGGGGGGCAGATACGCAGTATTTT. Protein: CASSYRGADTQYF.